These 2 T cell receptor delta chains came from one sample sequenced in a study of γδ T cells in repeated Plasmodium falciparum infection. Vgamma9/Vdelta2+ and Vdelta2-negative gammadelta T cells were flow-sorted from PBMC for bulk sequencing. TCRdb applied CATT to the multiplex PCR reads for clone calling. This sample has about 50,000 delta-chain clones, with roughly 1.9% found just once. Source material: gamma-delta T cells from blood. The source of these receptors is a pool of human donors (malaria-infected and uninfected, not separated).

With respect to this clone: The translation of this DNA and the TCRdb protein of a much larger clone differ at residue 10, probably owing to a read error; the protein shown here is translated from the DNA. CDR3: CACDALLGDAHDTDKLIF. CDR3 nucleotide sequence: TGTGCCTGTGACGCCCTACTGGGGGATGCGCACGACACCGATAAACTCATCTTT. The chain combines TRDV2 with TRDJ1; 10 bases map to TRDD3. The J gene is not listed in TCRdb, so it was assigned here from a DNA match to germline. The CDR3 is 18 amino acids. Per germline, CDR1 GEAIGNYY and CDR2 EKD. V shed 3 bases, J shed 0 bases, and the junction held 12 bases outside the gene matches.

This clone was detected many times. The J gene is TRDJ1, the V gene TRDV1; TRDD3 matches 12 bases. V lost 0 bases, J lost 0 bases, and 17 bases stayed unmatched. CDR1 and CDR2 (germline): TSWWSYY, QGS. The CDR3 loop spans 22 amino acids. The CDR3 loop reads CALGELLLPWGIRSHNTDKLIF. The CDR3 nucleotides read TGTGCTCTTGGGGAACTACTTCTGCCCTGGGGGATACGGTCCCATAACACCGATAAACTCATCTTT.